This TCR beta chain was sequenced during a study of blood T cell repertoires in COVID-19. Study overall: From the United States, Italy and Spain came samples of acute and convalescent COVID-19.

The CDR3 consists of 15 residues. Germline V gene lookup returns CDR1 LGHNA and CDR2 YSLEER. As for this clone: An end of the junction does not agree with germline; a read error may underlie this.

Sequencing was performed with immunoSEQ multiplex PCR; in TCRdb, only in-frame clones are kept and a portion is missing. The sample shows tens of thousands of clones, around nine tenths of them seen only once. Material: peripheral blood. The chain couples TRBV4-3 to TRBJ1-2; 8 bases match TRBD1. The origin of this receptor is a man aged 45-65 years with active or convalescent COVID-19. This CDR3 reads CASSQGQAYNYGYIF. DNA for the CDR3: TGCGCCAGCAGCCAGGGACAGGCCTATAACTATGGCTACATCTTC.